The present entry profiles one T cell receptor beta chain with its context. This sample was taken from a study of blood T cell repertoires in COVID-19. Study-level information: From T cells, B-cell-depleted T cells, or PBMCs came the material, which was cDNA or gDNA.

Germline CDR1 SNHLY, CDR2 FYNNEI. The germline V and J ends were trimmed by 6 bases and 0 bases, with 18 bases remaining between them. This CDR3 is built from 17 residues. Only in-frame clones appear in the TCRdb table, and some are missing; sequencing was by immunoSEQ multiplex PCR. The sample has approximately 160,000 clones, about 86% seen once. Sequencing input: peripheral blood. The chain has TRBV2 and TRBJ1-3; D is unresolved. This TCR derives from a man aged 45-65 years with active or convalescent COVID-19. As DNA, the CDR3 is TGTGCCAGCAGAGCCACCTATGACATGACCTCTGGAAACACCATATATTTT. Translation gives CASRATYDMTSGNTIYF.